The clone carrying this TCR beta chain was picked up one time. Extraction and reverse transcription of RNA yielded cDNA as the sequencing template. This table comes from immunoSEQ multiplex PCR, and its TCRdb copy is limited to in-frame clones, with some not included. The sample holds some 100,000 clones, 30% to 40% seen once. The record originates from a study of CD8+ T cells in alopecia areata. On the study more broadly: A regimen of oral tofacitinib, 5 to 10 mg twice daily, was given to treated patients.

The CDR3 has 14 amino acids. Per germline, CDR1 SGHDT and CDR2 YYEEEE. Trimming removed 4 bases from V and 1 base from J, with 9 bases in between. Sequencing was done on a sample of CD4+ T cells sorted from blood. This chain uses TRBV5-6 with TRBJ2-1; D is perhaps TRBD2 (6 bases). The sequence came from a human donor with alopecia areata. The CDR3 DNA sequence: TGTGCCAGCAGCCCTAGCGTGTCCTACAATGAGCAGTTCTTC. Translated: CASSPSVSYNEQFF. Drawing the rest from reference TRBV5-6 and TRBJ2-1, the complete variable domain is DAGVTQSPTHLIKTRGQQVTLRCSPKSGHDTVSWYQQALGQGPQFIFQYYEEEERQRGNFPDRFSGHQFPNYSSELNVNALLLGDSALYLCASSPSVSYNEQFFGPGTRLTVL.